These T cell receptor beta chains were read from a single sample in a study of beta chain features in type 1 diabetes. Sequencing used immunoSEQ multiplex PCR; TCRdb keeps in-frame clones, though not all of them. The sample records more than 250,000 clones, about 15% being singletons. The specimen was naive CD4+ T cells from blood. The source of these receptors is a man aged 18 to 30 with type 1 diabetes. Each CDR3 is given with its conserved first and last residue. A D gene is named only where the DNA matches it firmly. Clone size, where shown, is once, few, many, or a class for clones that have expanded.

clone_size j_call v_call d_call cdr3_aa cdr3_nt
. TRBJ2-1 TRBV6-5 TRBD1 CASSYTGGKSDEQFF TGTGCCAGCAGTTACACAGGGGGTAAATCTGATGAGCAGTTCTTC
few TRBJ1-4 TRBV30 TRBD1 CAWGDRGDGKLFF TGTGCCTGGGGGGACAGGGGTGACGGGAAACTGTTTTTT
few TRBJ1-1 TRBV30 . CAWLGRWNTEAFF TGTGCCTGGCTGGGGCGGTGGAACACTGAAGCTTTCTTT
. TRBJ2-5 TRBV30 . CAWSVAGAGTQYF TGTGCCTGGAGTGTGGCGGGGGCTGGGACCCAGTACTTC
few TRBJ2-1 TRBV18 . CASSPPGAGVYNEQFF TGTGCCAGCTCACCACCGGGGGCAGGAGTTTACAATGAGCAGTTCTTC
. TRBJ1-2 TRBV7-2 TRBD1 CASSLVPRTGGIGYTF TGTGCCAGCAGCTTAGTCCCTAGGACAGGGGGCATCGGCTACACCTTC
few TRBJ2-1 TRBV5-1 TRBD2 CASSLVPSGRLDEQFF TGCGCCAGCAGCTTGGTCCCTAGCGGGAGATTGGATGAGCAGTTCTTC
. TRBJ2-7 TRBV7-9 TRBD1 CALNAGTGDYEQYF TGTGCCTTGAACGCCGGGACAGGGGACTACGAGCAGTACTTC
few TRBJ2-3 TRBV5-1 TRBD2 CASSVRGGLGDTQYF TGCGCCAGCAGCGTCCGGGGGGGCCTGGGAGATACGCAGTATTTT
few TRBJ2-7 TRBV19 TRBD1 CASSGRDRGPYEQYF TGTGCCAGTAGTGGCCGGGACAGGGGTCCCTACGAGCAGTACTTC
. TRBJ2-7 TRBV27 TRBD1 CASSHGTGGGSYEQYF TGTGCCAGCAGTCATGGCACAGGGGGAGGCTCCTACGAGCAGTACTTC
. TRBJ2-7 TRBV7-8 . CASSLEGHYEQYF TGTGCCAGCAGCTTAGAGGGACATTACGAGCAGTACTTC
. TRBJ1-1 TRBV6-5 . CASRQATEAFF TGTGCCAGCAGACAGGCTACTGAAGCTTTCTTT
few TRBJ2-7 TRBV15 . CATSRDTTEQYF TGTGCCACCAGCAGAGATACTACCGAGCAGTACTTC
. TRBJ1-5 TRBV7-2 . CASRSDGNQPQHF TGTGCCAGCAGATCAGACGGGAATCAGCCCCAGCATTTT
few TRBJ2-3 TRBV7-2 . CASSIRSASTDTQYF TGTGCCAGCAGCATCAGAAGTGCTAGCACAGATACGCAGTATTTT
. TRBJ1-1 TRBV5-6 . CASSRLLMTENTEAFF TGTGCCAGCAGCCGCCTCCTTATGACAGAGAACACTGAAGCTTTCTTT
. TRBJ2-1 TRBV21-1 . CASSKARGLGSSYNEQFF TGTGCCAGCAGCAAAGCTCGAGGACTGGGGAGCTCCTACAATGAGCAGTTCTTC
. TRBJ2-3 TRBV5-1 TRBD2 CASSLLGLASDTQYF TGCGCCAGCAGCTTGTTGGGACTAGCATCAGATACGCAGTATTTT
few TRBJ2-6 TRBV9 . CASSVGGGKSGANVLTF TGTGCCAGCAGCGTAGGTGGTGGCAAATCTGGGGCCAACGTCCTGACTTTC
few TRBJ2-5 TRBV29-1 TRBD2 CSLTSGRIETQYF TGCAGCCTGACTAGCGGGAGAATAGAGACCCAGTACTTC
few TRBJ2-5 TRBV7-2 TRBD2 CASSLAPGLARETQYF TGTGCCAGCAGCTTAGCGCCGGGACTAGCGAGAGAGACCCAGTACTTC
few TRBJ1-5 TRBV5-1 . CASSLVAGAQPQHF TGCGCCAGCAGCTTGGTCGCAGGGGCTCAGCCCCAGCATTTT
. TRBJ1-2 TRBV4-1 . CASRREDSLKLANYGYTF TGCGCCAGCAGACGAGAGGACAGCTTAAAGTTGGCTAACTATGGCTACACCTTC